Listed below are T cell receptor beta chains from one sample, sequenced in a study of blood T cells in healthy people across ages. MiXCR was run by TCRdb on the 5' RACE reads, yielding one entry per CDR3 protein. The repertoire holds approximately 940,000 distinct CDR3 sequences, with around 48% as singletons. The sample was blood. Every receptor here comes from a man aged 25 to 40 in good health. The CDR3 runs from the conserved cysteine through the conserved F or W. Fields, in order: clone size, V gene, J gene, D gene, CDR3 protein. A D gene is named only where the DNA matches it firmly. Rows give clone size only sometimes, using once, few, many, or a class for an expanded clone.

>few|TRBV7-2|TRBJ2-6|-
CASFRRGAGANVLTF
>many|TRBV5-1|TRBJ2-7|-
CASSAQGYEQYF
>few|TRBV7-2|TRBJ2-5|-
CASTTGAEPYNEQYF
>-|TRBV28|TRBJ2-5|TRBD1
CASSVGQGFETQYF
>-|TRBV9|TRBJ2-7|-
CASSVESGSAQYF
>-|TRBV6-6|TRBJ2-3|TRBD2
CAADWGGGTDTQYF
>few|TRBV5-1|TRBJ2-1|TRBD2
CASSLEGTSGGYNEQFF
>few|TRBV28|TRBJ1-5|-
CASGRRDQPQHF
>-|TRBV6-2/TRBV6-3|TRBJ1-6|TRBD1
CASNRDRGNSPLHF
>-|TRBV4-2|TRBJ2-1|TRBD2
CASSQGTSGLNKQFF
>-|TRBV12-3/TRBV12-4|TRBJ1-4|TRBD1
CASSFTGGNEKLFF
>-|TRBV29-1|TRBJ2-7|TRBD2
CSVTSGGGSYEQYF
>few|TRBV29-1|TRBJ2-5|-
CSVGVSQETQYF
>few|TRBV30|TRBJ1-1|-
CAWSAGGNTEAFF
>-|TRBV12-3/TRBV12-4|TRBJ1-2|-
CASSFIGFGGYTF
>-|TRBV4-2|TRBJ2-1|-
CASSQQLSSYNEQFF
>few|TRBV15|TRBJ2-3|TRBD2
CATSPWGRDQDTQYF
>few|TRBV6-5|TRBJ1-2|TRBD1
CASGTVYGYTF
>-|TRBV3-1|TRBJ2-6|-
CASLHGTGANVLTF
>-|TRBV29-1|TRBJ2-1|-
CSVAGAAYNEQFF
>few|TRBV2|TRBJ2-7|-
CASRDTRGYSYEQYF
>-|TRBV12-3/TRBV12-4|TRBJ2-6|TRBD1
CASSTRTGAGANVLTF
>-|TRBV4-1|TRBJ2-1|-
CASSQDVRGSGTQFF
>-|TRBV7-9|TRBJ1-1|-
CASSLYSGGNTEAFF
>-|TRBV20-1|TRBJ1-1|-
CSAVKGNTEAFF
>-|TRBV4-1|TRBJ2-7|-
CASSQDVGIFYEQYF
>many|TRBV7-8|TRBJ2-1|-
CASSLGLFGQAGGEQFF
>-|TRBV11-2|TRBJ1-5|-
CASSFFFGAYSNQPQHF
>-|TRBV29-1|TRBJ2-3|TRBD2
CSVERAPGTSGDTQYF
>few|TRBV4-1|-|TRBD2
CASSLLTGLAHEQYF